This T cell receptor beta chain was profiled in a study of CD8+ T cells in alopecia areata. Study-level results: Baseline CD8+ expansion's link to response remains uncertain, as there was one nonresponder. In scalp and blood, many expanded lesional clones persisted during tofacitinib. Sequenced scalp T cells also include alphabeta T cells resident in normal skin.

V was pared by 8 bases and J by 2 bases, with 8 bases of the junction left unmatched. The CDR3 totals 14 residues. CDR1 is MDHEN, CDR2 SYDVKM, per germline. cDNA prepared by RNA extraction and subsequent reverse transcription served as the template for sequencing. Profiled with immunoSEQ multiplex PCR; TCRdb holds only in-frame clones, not every one. The sample lists about 210,000 clones, about 64% occurring once. Treatment noted: oral pan-JAK inhibitor, 5-10 mg twice daily. A remark on this clone: Its antigen is unidentified.

J is TRBJ2-7 and V is TRBV28; 8 bases line up with TRBD1. This receptor was identified in a human donor with alopecia areata. The source was CD4+ T cells sorted from blood, collected at week 4, from a patient treated with tofacitinib. The CDR3 bases are TGTGCCAGCCTCCGGACAGGGCGAACCTACGAGCAGTACTTC. This gives the protein CASLRTGRTYEQYF.